A single sample is the source of the 26 T cell receptor beta chains below, sequenced in a study of cytomegalovirus exposure and HLA in healthy donors. Primers: 60 Vbeta forward and 13 Jbeta reverse. Method: immunoSEQ multiplex PCR; TCRdb's copy keeps in-frame clones and lacks some. The sample carries about 88,000 clones, more than 60% recorded once. Sequences were obtained from PBMCs. The receptors derive from a man younger than 40 in good health and CMV-seronegative.

The chain uses TRBV7-2 and TRBJ1-1, with 8 bases lining up with TRBD1. The V gene's germline CDR1 is SGHTA and CDR2 FQGNSA. V gave up 5 bases and J gave up 4 bases; unmatched junction bases: 6. This CDR3 region has 14 residues. In DNA form, the CDR3 reads TGTGCCAGCAGCACACGACAGGGGAGCACTGAAGCTTTCTTT. Encoded protein: CASSTRQGSTEAFF.

The CDR3 DNA reads TGTGCCAGCAGCCCCCGACAGGGTGGGTCCTACAATGAGCAGTTCTTC. It is translated as CASSPRQGGSYNEQFF. V gene TRBV9 combines with J gene TRBJ2-1; the match to TRBD1 covers 7 bases. This CDR3 is 16 amino acids long. With V trimmed by 4 bases and J by 1 base, 8 bases remained unmatched. The V gene's germline CDR1 is SGDLS and CDR2 YYNGEE.

In its sample, this clone was seen a few times. The chain employs TRBV19 and TRBJ2-3; tentative D call: TRBD1 (5 bases). The CDR3 consists of 13 residues. CDR1 and CDR2 from the germline V gene are LNHDA and SQIVND (reference sequence). V lost 6 bases and J lost 4, with 11 bases in between. In DNA, the CDR3 is TGTGCCAGTAGGTCCCAGGGTCCAGATACGCAGTATTTT. The encoded protein is CASRSQGPDTQYF.

This chain uses TRBV28 with TRBJ1-2, with a weak D call TRBD1 (6 bases). The CDR3 spans 16 residues. V lost 6 bases and J 0 bases, leaving 17 bases between the germline ends. CDR1 MDHEN and CDR2 SYDVKM come from the germline V gene. The CDR3 DNA reads TGTGCCAGCAGCTCAATGGACAGAAAAGCTAACTATGGCTACACCTTC. This gives the protein CASSSMDRKANYGYTF.

The V and J genes are TRBV4-1 and TRBJ2-3, with D possibly being TRBD2 (5 bases). The CDR3 contains 13 residues. The V and J ends lost 0 bases and 6 bases respectively, with 7 bases between them. Germline CDR1 and CDR2: MGHRA and YSYEKL. The CDR3 coding sequence is TGCGCCAGCAGCCAAGATCCGGGGGATACGCAGTATTTT. Translating it yields CASSQDPGDTQYF.

This clone was detected only a few times. The CDR3 DNA is TGTGCCAGCAGTTATAGGGGTACAGGGGTGCCAGATACGCAGTATTTT. Protein: CASSYRGTGVPDTQYF. This rearrangement joins TRBV6-5 to TRBJ2-3; 7 bases line up with TRBD1. The germline gives CDR1 MNHEY, CDR2 SVGAGI. The length of the CDR3 is 16 residues. V gave up 3 bases and J gave up 4 bases; unmatched junction bases: 10.

The V call is TRBV5-1, the J call TRBJ2-1; a weak D match, TRBD2 (5 bases). The ends were cut back, 0 bases at V and 4 bases at J, with 11 bases in the middle. The CDR3 totals 15 residues. Germline CDR1 is SGHRS and CDR2 is YFSETQ. The CDR3 nucleotides read TGCGCCAGCAGCTTGGCCGGGAAGAAATACAATGAGCAGTTCTTC. Protein: CASSLAGKKYNEQFF.

Worth noting for this clone: Other DNA sequences from this sample encode an identical CDR3 as well. The J gene is TRBJ2-2, the V gene TRBV7-3; 8 nucleotides match TRBD1. The CDR3 spans 15 residues. Germline V gene sequence: CDR1 SGHTA, CDR2 FQGTGA. J gave up 2 bases and V 3 bases, and 2 bases lay outside the gene matches. In nucleotides, the CDR3 is TGTGCCAGCAGCTTGCAGGGGGCTAACACCGGGGAGCTGTTTTTT. It specifies CASSLQGANTGELFF.

The chain carries TRBV11-1 and TRBJ2-2; TRBD1 matches at 11 bases. The CDR3 runs 18 residues. Per germline, CDR1 SGHAT and CDR2 FQDESV (reference sequence). Trimming at V came to 5 bases and at J to 6 bases, leaving 14 bases not matched to a gene. For the CDR3, the DNA is TGTGCCAGCAGCCCAGGGACAGGGGGAAGGGAGATGTCCGGGGAGCTGTTTTTT. As protein: CASSPGTGGREMSGELFF. Supplemented by reference TRBV11-1 and TRBJ2-2, the full variable domain reads EAEVAQSPRYKITEKSQAVAFWCDPISGHATLYWYRQILGQGPELLVQFQDESVVDDSQLPKDRFSAERLKGVDSTLKIQPAELGDSAMYLCASSPGTGGREMSGELFFGEGSRLTVL.

This sequence joins TRBV2 and TRBJ1-4; D perhaps matches TRBD1 (6 bases). This CDR3 has 15 amino acids. V was clipped by 8 bases and J by 0 bases, with 13 bases between them. The germline gives CDR1 SNHLY, CDR2 FYNNEI. CDR3: CASSYRVPTNEKLFF. The CDR3 bases are TGTGCCAGCTCTTACAGGGTTCCAACTAATGAAAAACTGTTTTTT.

The chain has TRBV29-1 and TRBJ1-6; no clear D gene. Germline CDR1 is SQVTM and CDR2 is ANQGSEA. CDR3 length: 13 amino acids. V lost 0 bases and J lost 10, with 10 bases in between. The CDR3, as DNA: TGCAGCGTTGAAGAGCAGGAGGGATCACCCCTCCACTTT. This translates into CSVEEQEGSPLHF. Variable domain in full (rest from reference TRBV29-1 and TRBJ1-6): SAVISQKPSRDICQRGTSLTIQCQVDSQVTMMFWYRQQPGQSLTLIATANQGSEATYESGFVIDKFPISRPNLTFSTLTVSNMSPEDSSIYLCSVEEQEGSPLHFGNGTRLTVT.

V usage is TRBV19 and J usage is TRBJ1-5; 8 bases fit TRBD1. The CDR3 length is 16 residues. The germline V gene has CDR1 LNHDA and CDR2 SQIVND (reference sequence). With V trimmed by 3 bases and J by 2 bases, 6 bases remained unmatched. The CDR3 region has the DNA TGTGCCAGTAGTATTTCAGGGGGCGGCGGCAATCAGCCCCAGCATTTT. This sequence encodes CASSISGGGGNQPQHF. Filled out from reference TRBV19 and TRBJ1-5, the complete variable domain reads DGGITQSPKYLFRKEGQNVTLSCEQNLNHDAMYWYRQDPGQGLRLIYYSQIVNDFQKGDIAEGYSVSREKKESFPLTVTSAQKNPTAFYLCASSISGGGGNQPQHFGDGTRLSIL.

The chain uses TRBV19 and TRBJ2-2; possibly TRBD1 for D (5 bases). The CDR3 runs to 17 residues. CDR1 and CDR2 from the germline V gene are LNHDA and SQIVND (reference sequence). Trimming cost V 5 bases and J 1 base, with 17 bases left between them. The CDR3 DNA sequence: TGTGCCAGTAGTTCTCTAACAGGCCTGATGAACACCGGGGAGCTGTTTTTT. Translated: CASSSLTGLMNTGELFF. The variable domain in full, completed from reference TRBV19 and TRBJ2-2, reads DGGITQSPKYLFRKEGQNVTLSCEQNLNHDAMYWYRQDPGQGLRLIYYSQIVNDFQKGDIAEGYSVSREKKESFPLTVTSAQKNPTAFYLCASSSLTGLMNTGELFFGEGSRLTVL.

CDR3 nucleotide sequence: TGTGCCAGCAGCTTAGTGGTTGGGGGCTTAAGGGAAAAACTGTTTTTT. It is translated as CASSLVVGGLREKLFF. The rearrangement links TRBV7-9 to TRBJ1-4, with TRBD1 as a possible D gene (6 bases). Germline assignment: CDR1 SEHNR and CDR2 FQNEAQ (reference sequence). Trimming took off 1 base at V and 8 bases at J, with 17 bases between the two ends. The CDR3 spans 16 residues.

The chain recombines TRBV7-2 with TRBJ1-2, with 11 nucleotides matching TRBD1. The V gene's germline CDR1 is SGHTA and CDR2 FQGNSA. The CDR3 is 13 residues long. V lost 5 bases to trimming and J lost 9 bases; unmatched junction nucleotides: 5. DNA for the CDR3: TGTGCCAGCAGCCCCGGGACAGGGGGGAGCTACACCTTC. This codes for CASSPGTGGSYTF.

The chain has TRBV30 and TRBJ1-2; 7 bases fit TRBD1. The CDR3 totals 16 residues. Germline assignment: CDR1 GTSNPN and CDR2 SVGIG (reference sequence). V trimming: 6 bases; J trimming: 9 bases; junction bases outside the gene matches: 22. The CDR3 spells CACSKVRDSRLTSYTF. The CDR3 nucleotides read TGTGCCTGTTCGAAGGTCCGGGACAGTCGTCTTACTAGCTACACCTTC.

This chain connects TRBV7-9 to TRBJ2-6; 8 nucleotides match TRBD1. Germline CDR1 reads SEHNR; CDR2 reads FQNEAQ (reference sequence). The length of the CDR3 is 19 residues. Unmatched junction bases numbered 9, after V lost 1 base and J lost 1 base. DNA of the CDR3: TGTGCCAGCAGCTTAGGGGACAGGTGGAGGAGGTCTGGGGCCAACGTCCTGACTTTC. It codes for CASSLGDRWRRSGANVLTF.

CDR3 sequence (DNA): TGTGCCAGCAGCTTAGATCTGGGGGGGAACCAGCCCCAGCATTTT. Translating it yields CASSLDLGGNQPQHF. The rearrangement joins TRBV11-2 to TRBJ1-5, with D possibly being TRBD1 (5 bases). V was clipped by 0 bases and J by 7 bases, with 13 bases between them. Germline V gene data show CDR1 as SGHAT and CDR2 as FQNNGV. The CDR3 sequence is 15 residues long.

This chain joins TRBV18 and TRBJ2-7, with D perhaps matching TRBD1 (6 bases). CDR1 KGHSH and CDR2 LQKENI come from the germline V gene. Trimming took off 0 bases at V and 0 bases at J, with 12 bases between the two ends. CDR3 length equals 16 residues. Here the CDR3 DNA reads TGTGCCAGCTCACCACCCCGGGACACGAGCTCCTACGAGCAGTACTTC. This codes for CASSPPRDTSSYEQYF. Variable domain in full (rest from reference TRBV18 and TRBJ2-7): NAGVMQNPRHLVRRRGQEARLRCSPMKGHSHVYWYRQLPEEGLKFMVYLQKENIIDESGMPKERFSAEFPKEGPSILRIQQVVRGDSAAYFCASSPPRDTSSYEQYFGPGTRLTVT.

The rearrangement joins TRBV30 to TRBJ1-4; 9 bases agree with TRBD1. Germline CDR1 GTSNPN, CDR2 SVGIG (reference sequence). With 4 bases clipped from V and 2 bases from J, the junction kept 14 bases outside the gene matches. The CDR3 has 18 amino acids. CDR3 sequence: CAWNSGTGRTSTNEKLFF. The CDR3 bases are TGTGCCTGGAACTCCGGGACAGGGCGGACGTCGACTAATGAAAAACTGTTTTTT.

In this sample, this clone turned up once. The genes are TRBV11-3 and TRBJ2-7; D is perhaps TRBD1 (5 bases). The V end lost 1 base, the J end lost 5 bases, and 12 bases lay between the germline ends. The CDR3 length is 14 residues. Germline V gene sequence: CDR1 SGHNT, CDR2 YENEEA. The CDR3 loop is CASSLVRQSHEQYF. In nucleotides, the CDR3 is TGTGCCAGCAGCTTAGTAAGACAGTCGCACGAGCAGTACTTC.

This clone was found a few times. The rearrangement joins TRBV6-5 to TRBJ2-6, with a weak D call TRBD1 (5 bases). CDR3 size: 15 residues. Germline loops: CDR1 MNHEY, CDR2 SVGAGI. Trimming cost V 4 bases and J 0 bases, with 7 bases left between them. CDR3 sequence: CASSLRGSGANVLTF. CDR3 nucleotide sequence: TGTGCCAGCAGTTTAAGGGGCTCTGGGGCCAACGTCCTGACTTTC.

CDR3 sequence: CASSSINRTYTYEQYF. The DNA for the CDR3 is TGTGCCAGCAGCTCCATTAATAGGACTTATACCTACGAGCAGTACTTC. V and J are TRBV7-9 and TRBJ2-7; D may be TRBD2 (5 bases). This CDR3 region has 16 residues. The germline gives CDR1 SEHNR, CDR2 FQNEAQ (reference sequence). V was pared by 4 bases and J by 2 bases, with 18 bases between.

This rearrangement joins TRBV1 to TRBJ2-6; TRBD1 reflects the table's D call only, with no check against the DNA. TRBV1 is assigned pseudogene status. The CDR3 runs to 20 residues. CDR3 DNA: TGCACCAGCAGCCCCACCGGGACAGGGGATTGGATAGCTGGGGCCAACGTCCTGACTTTC. Its translation: CTSSPTGTGDWIAGANVLTF.

The rearrangement uses TRBV9 and TRBJ2-5, with 9 bases lining up with TRBD2. J was trimmed by 5 bases and V by 4 bases; bases with no gene match: 3. The CDR3 has 13 residues. CDR1 SGDLS and CDR2 YYNGEE come from the germline V gene. CDR3 nucleotide sequence: TGTGCCAGCAGCTATAGCGGGGGTGAGACCCAGTACTTC. Amino acids: CASSYSGGETQYF.

V is TRBV6-1 and J is TRBJ1-1; D gene unclear. This CDR3 spans 14 amino acids. Trimming pared 6 bases from V and 0 bases from J, leaving 11 bases between. Germline lookup yields CDR1 MNHNS and CDR2 SASEGT. CDR3 loop: CASRPMEVNTEAFF. CDR3 nucleotide sequence: TGTGCCAGCAGACCCATGGAGGTGAACACTGAAGCTTTCTTT.